The present T cell receptor beta chain was sequenced within a study of shared clonotypes between healthy human individuals. It was into CD45RA+ naive and CD45RA-negative memory subsets that the CD4+ cells were split. Germline V gene sequence: CDR1 LNHNV, CDR2 YYDKDF (reference sequence). The length of the CDR3 is 14 residues. V trimming: 0 bases; J trimming: 5 bases; junction bases outside the gene matches: 3. The repertoire was sequenced with immunoSEQ multiplex PCR; TCRdb's copy has only in-frame clones and lacks some. The sample records about 1 million clones, more than 60% being singletons. This TCR came from a man between 18 and 35 years old in good health. Input material: memory CD4+ T cells sorted from blood. This sample's subset: CD45RA-negative fraction. The chain is built from TRBV15 and TRBJ2-5; 7 bases agree with TRBD2. The CDR3 is CATSRDGAGETQYF. In DNA, the CDR3 is TGTGCCACCAGCAGAGACGGAGCGGGGGAGACCCAGTACTTC.